Presented here are 28 T cell receptor beta chains from one specimen sequenced in a study of tumor and adjacent non-tumor tissue in lung cancer. The template was RNA from unsorted bulk tissue. The library came from three nested PCR rounds adapted from ARM-PCR protocols. One entry per CDR3 protein results from TCRdb running MiXCR on the multiplex PCR reads. The table shows approximately 120,000 distinct CDR3 sequences, with 75% occurring only once. The sequencing input was lung tumor tissue. The source of these receptors is a woman aged 55-69 years with non-small cell lung cancer.

On this clonotype: Relative to the germline gene, one junction end is altered; a read error may explain this. V and J are TRBV20-1 and TRBJ1-6, with D perhaps matching TRBD1 (6 bases). This CDR3 region has 13 residues. Germline V lookup: CDR1 DFQATT, CDR2 SNEGSKA (reference sequence). CDR3 sequence (DNA): TGCAGTGTTAGAGGGGGGTGGAATTCACCCCTCCACTTT. It translates to CSVRGGWNSPLHF.

Notes on this clonotype: One end of the junction does not line up with germline, which may come from a read error. The rearrangement uses TRBV11-2 and TRBJ1-6; no firm D call. Germline V gives CDR1 SGHAT, CDR2 FQNNGV. There are 14 residues in the CDR3. CDR3: CASNLGRFGSSLHF. CDR3 DNA: TGTGCCAGCAACTTAGGAAGGTTTGGATCATCCCTCCACTTT.

As to this clonotype: At one of its ends the junction is not consistent with the germline gene, which may arise from a read error. The V call is TRBV29-1, the J call TRBJ2-2; a weak D match, TRBD2 (5 bases). The CDR3 is 14 residues long. Germline V gene sequence: CDR1 SQVTM, CDR2 ANQGSEA. CDR3 region: CSVSPQRNTGELFF. The CDR3, as DNA: TGCAGCGTCTCCCCTCAGAGAAACACCGGGGAGCTTTTTTTT.

The rearrangement joins TRBV11-1 to TRBJ2-2; TRBD1 agrees at 8 bases. CDR3 size: 16 residues. J lost 1 base, V lost 6 bases, and 7 bases had no gene match. Germline V CDR1 and CDR2: SGHAT, FQDESV (reference sequence). In nucleotides, the CDR3 is TGTGCCAGCAGGGTCTTGACAGGGGTGAACACCGGGGAGCTGTTTTTT. Translating gives CASRVLTGVNTGELFF.

This chain connects TRBV5-4 to TRBJ2-5; D is uncertain. Germline CDR1 is SGHNT and CDR2 is YYREEE (reference sequence). The CDR3 is 11 amino acids. CDR3 amino acids: CDSSFSETQYF. The CDR3 DNA is TGTGATAGCAGTTTTTCGGAGACCCAGTACTTC.

On this clonotype: Germline and junction disagree at one end, which may indicate a read error. The chain employs TRBV29-1 and TRBJ2-2, with D perhaps TRBD1 (5 bases). Germline-derived CDR1 and CDR2 are SQVTM and ANQGSEA. This CDR3 region has 14 residues. Here the CDR3 DNA reads TGCAGCGTTACATGGACAACGAACACCCGGGAGCTGTTTTTT. Translating it yields CSVTWTTNTRELFF.

The chain recombines TRBV29-1 with TRBJ2-5; 7 nucleotides line up with TRBD1. The CDR3 runs to 15 residues. CDR1 SQVTM and CDR2 ANQGSEA come from the germline V gene. CDR3 in amino acids: CSVLRGVPGGETQYF. The CDR3 nucleotides read TGCAGTGTTCTTAGAGGTGTACCAGGGGGAGAGACCCAGTACTTC.

In regard to this clonotype: At one of its ends the junction is not consistent with the germline gene, which may arise from a read error. The chain recombines TRBV30 with TRBJ2-2; 13 bases fit TRBD2. The CDR3 contains 15 residues. The germline V gene encodes CDR1 GTSNPN and CDR2 SVGIG (reference sequence). The CDR3: CAWGLAGVTTGELYF. The CDR3, as DNA: TGTGCCTGGGGACTAGCGGGAGTCACGACCGGGGAGCTGTATTTT.

Note on this clonotype: One end of the junction fails to match germline, which may point to a read error. The rearrangement links TRBV20-1 to TRBJ2-7, with D possibly being TRBD2 (7 bases). The CDR3 is 16 amino acids. The V gene's germline CDR1 is DFQATT and CDR2 SNEGSKA (reference sequence). In DNA, the CDR3 is TGCAGTGCTATAGATGGGAGCGGGGACATCACCTACGAGAAGTACTTC. The encoded protein is CSAIDGSGDITYEKYF.

The chain uses TRBV28 and TRBJ2-3; D gene unclear. Trimming removed 4 bases from V and 2 bases from J, with 13 bases in between. Looked up from germline, CDR1 is MDHEN and CDR2 is SYDVKM. This CDR3 spans 15 amino acids. The CDR3 protein is CASSWRCPSTDTQYF. CDR3 sequence (DNA): TGTGCCAGCAGTTGGCGGTGCCCTTCCACAGATACGCAGTATTTT.

On this clonotype: This may stem from a read error, because a much larger clone lies one nucleotide away. The V and J genes are TRBV28 and TRBJ2-1; D gene uncertain. The V gene's germline CDR1 is MDHEN and CDR2 SYDVKM. V gave up 2 bases and J gave up 6 bases, with 5 bases separating them. The CDR3 totals 12 residues. The CDR3 protein is CASSLLVNEQFF. The CDR3 DNA is TGTGCCAGCAGTTTACTAGTCAATGAGCAGTTCTTC. Variable domain in full (rest from reference TRBV28 and TRBJ2-1): DVKVTQSSRYLVKRTGEKVFLECVQDMDHENMFWYRQDPGLGLRLIYFSYDVKMKEKGDIPEGYSVSREKKERFSLILESASTNQTSMYLCASSLLVNEQFFGPGTRLTVL.

This clonotype was counted only a few times. The rearrangement uses TRBV4-3 and TRBJ2-3; TRBD1 matches at 7 bases. There are 14 residues in the CDR3. CDR1 is LGHNA, CDR2 YSLEER, per germline. After removal of 9 bases from V and 1 base from J, the junction contained 7 bases not matched to a gene. The CDR3 DNA reads TGCGCCAGAAGAAGAGGGACAGGCACAGATACGCAGTATTTT. Its translation: CARRRGTGTDTQYF.

Note on this clonotype: This CDR3 is missing its conserved last phenylalanine or tryptophan, likely due to a read error. The chain uses TRBV20-1 and TRBJ1-1, with D unresolved. The CDR3 extends over 15 amino acids. CDR1 is DFQATT, CDR2 SNEGSKA, per germline (reference sequence). The CDR3 protein is CSSRDPGYRNTEAFL. The CDR3 nucleotides read TGCAGTTCTAGAGATCCGGGGTATCGGAACACTGAAGCTTTCCTT.

The rearrangement joins TRBV28 to TRBJ1-2; possible D gene TRBD1, 5 bases. Germline loops: CDR1 MDHEN, CDR2 SYDVKM. The V end lost 5 bases, the J end lost 10 bases, and 14 bases lay between the germline ends. The length of the CDR3 is 12 residues. The CDR3 spells CASSQGAYNYTF. As DNA, the CDR3 is TGTGCCAGCAGTCAGGGAGCCTATAACTACACCTTC.

The chain has TRBV12-3 or TRBV12-4 and TRBJ2-4, with D maybe TRBD2 (5 bases). The CDR3 covers 13 residues. Trimming cost V 5 bases and J 6 bases, with 11 bases left between them. The CDR3 loop is CASSVSVRNIQYF. CDR3 DNA sequence: TGTGCCAGCAGTGTTAGCGTGAGAAACATTCAGTACTTC.

Points on this clonotype: At one end the junction does not follow the germline gene, possibly because of a read error. The chain is built from TRBV20-1 and TRBJ2-7, with D perhaps matching TRBD2 (7 bases). CDR1 and CDR2 from the germline V gene are DFQATT and SNEGSKA (reference sequence). This CDR3 is built from 13 residues. In DNA form, the CDR3 reads TGCAGTGCCACAGAGGGGGGGGGATACGAGCGGTACTTC. This encodes CSATEGGGYERYF.

As to this clonotype: Since the CDR3 does not end with the conserved phenylalanine or tryptophan, this likely comes from a read error. J is TRBJ2-1 and V is TRBV11-3; TRBD2 aligns across 13 bases. Germline CDR1 and CDR2: SGHNT and YENEEA. This CDR3 is 17 amino acids long. CDR3 protein: CVGSLELTSGRHNEQFL. CDR3 nucleotide sequence: TGTGTCGGCAGCTTAGAGTTGACTAGCGGGAGGCACAATGAGCAGTTCTTA.

Of note for this clonotype: This likely comes from a read error, as the CDR3 has no conserved phenylalanine or tryptophan at its end. This chain connects TRBV20-1 to TRBJ1-2; D is uncertain. The CDR3 length is 13 residues. V was shortened by 8 bases and J by 8 bases, with 21 bases between the two germline ends. Germline lookup yields CDR1 DFQATT and CDR2 SNEGSKA (reference sequence). Here the CDR3 reads CSTIMRDLKGYTL. CDR3 nucleotide sequence: TGCAGTACTATTATGAGGGATTTGAAGGGCTACACCTTA.

A word on this clonotype: Since no conserved phenylalanine or tryptophan closes the CDR3, a read error is the likely cause. J is TRBJ1-1 and V is TRBV29-1; tentative D call: TRBD1 (5 bases). Germline assignment: CDR1 SQVTM and CDR2 ANQGSEA. The CDR3 has 14 residues. The germline V and J ends were trimmed by 8 bases and 3 bases, with 19 bases remaining between them. CDR3 sequence reads: CSLGEGRSYTEAFC. The CDR3 DNA reads TGCAGCCTTGGTGAGGGGAGGTCGTACACTGAAGCTTTCTGT.

Remarks on this clonotype: A much larger clone is a single base away; this may be a read error. The chain links TRBV12-3 or TRBV12-4 to TRBJ2-3, with 9 nucleotides matching TRBD2. The junction had 12 bases not matched to a gene; V was cut back by 5 bases and J by 6 bases. CDR3 length: 16 amino acids. CDR3 residues: CASSPSSGVTVDTQYF. CDR3 nucleotides: TGTGCCAGCAGTCCCTCTAGCGGGGTGACGGTCGATACGCAGTATTTT.

This clonotype was seen at least ten times. The chain combines TRBV6-1 with TRBJ2-7; perhaps TRBD2 as D (5 bases). V was shortened by 4 bases and J by 2 bases, with 9 bases between the two germline ends. The CDR3 runs 13 residues. Germline CDR1 MNHNS, CDR2 SASEGT. The CDR3 spells CASSARTAYEQYF. CDR3 nucleotides: TGTGCCAGCAGTGCTCGGACTGCCTACGAGCAGTACTTC.

On this clonotype: A much larger clone is a single base away; this may be a read error. CDR3 region: CASMGGNAQYF. The CDR3 DNA reads as TGCGCCAGCATGGGAGGAAATGCGCAGTATTTT. The rearrangement uses TRBV10-2 and TRBJ2-3; TRBD2 might be the D (6 bases). Trimming removed 7 bases at V and 10 bases at J, with 12 bases between. The CDR3 consists of 11 residues. CDR1 and CDR2 from the germline V gene are WSHSY and SAAADI.

The genes are TRBV6-2 or TRBV6-3 and TRBJ2-3; possible D gene TRBD2, 6 bases. This CDR3 has 15 residues. Germline-derived CDR1 and CDR2 are MNHEY and SVGEGT. Trimming pared 4 bases from V and 1 base from J, leaving 12 bases between. CDR3 in amino acids: CASSFLATCTDTQYF. The CDR3 DNA sequence: TGTGCCAGCAGTTTCCTAGCGACCTGCACAGATACGCAGTATTTT.

A note on this clonotype: Because it lacks the conserved phenylalanine or tryptophan at the end, this CDR3 is likely a read error. The chain uses TRBV5-3 and TRBJ2-7, with D perhaps given as TRBD1 or TRBD2 (5 bases each). TRBV5-3 belongs to the ORF category, with a function that is uncertain. The CDR3 consists of 14 residues. Trimming pared 5 bases from V and 3 bases from J, leaving 15 bases between. Here the CDR3 DNA reads TGTGCCAGAAGACCGACAGACGCGGGCTACGAGCAGTACTCC. Protein: CARRPTDAGYEQYS.

To note about this clonotype: A much larger clone differs from this one at a single base, so this may be a read error. The chain combines TRBV5-4 with TRBJ1-2; 7 bases match TRBD1. Germline values: CDR1 SGHNT, CDR2 YYREEE (reference sequence). The CDR3 is 14 amino acids. CDR3 sequence: CAGSSGQINYGYTF. CDR3 in DNA: TGTGCCGGCAGCTCGGGACAGATCAACTATGGCTACACCTTC.

For this clonotype: Relative to the germline gene, one junction end is altered; a read error may explain this. The chain recombines TRBV12-3 or TRBV12-4 with TRBJ2-1; D tentatively fits TRBD1 or TRBD2 (5 bases each). CDR3 length: 12 residues. Written as DNA, the CDR3 is TGCGCCAGCAATTTAGGGGAGTTTGAGCAGTTCTTC. Translating gives CASNLGEFEQFF.

This clonotype was detected only once. The junction departs from germline at one end; a sequencing error may be responsible. This rearrangement joins TRBV10-3 to TRBJ2-1, with D perhaps TRBD2 (6 bases). The CDR3 runs to 16 residues. Germline CDR1 reads ENHRY; CDR2 reads SYGVKD. The DNA of the CDR3 is TGTGTCATCAGTTTCGGGACTTGCGGGCGATACAATGAGCAGTTCTTC. This translates into CVISFGTCGRYNEQFF.

Concerning this clonotype itself: A junction end diverges from the germline sequence, so it may reflect a read error. The chain joins TRBV11-3 to TRBJ2-6; TRBD2 might be the D (5 bases). Germline-derived CDR1 and CDR2 are SGHNT and YENEEA. The CDR3 spans 17 residues. For the CDR3, the DNA is TGTGCCAGCAGCTTAAATCTGACGGGGTTCGAGGCCAACGTACTGACTTTC. Its translation is CASSLNLTGFEANVLTF.